This T cell receptor (beta chain) was recorded in a study of response to subunit inactivated influenza vaccine. Via MiXCR, TCRdb re-called the RT-PCR reads, giving one row per CDR3 protein. The table lists 450,000 to 700,000 distinct CDR3 sequences, about 14% of them singletons. CDR1 SGHRS and CDR2 YFSETQ come from the germline V gene. The CDR3 runs to 14 residues. Trimming took 4 bases from V and 6 from J, leaving 13 bases between them. This specimen consisted of PBMCs from blood, obtained approximately 12 days after vaccination. The chain is built from TRBV5-1 and TRBJ2-2; D possibly corresponds to TRBD2 (6 bases). This clonotype was sampled from a man in his fifties who received an inactivated influenza vaccine. The CDR3: CASSSMGGSGELFF. The CDR3 DNA follows: TGCGCCAGCAGCAGCATGGGAGGTTCCGGGGAGCTGTTTTTT.